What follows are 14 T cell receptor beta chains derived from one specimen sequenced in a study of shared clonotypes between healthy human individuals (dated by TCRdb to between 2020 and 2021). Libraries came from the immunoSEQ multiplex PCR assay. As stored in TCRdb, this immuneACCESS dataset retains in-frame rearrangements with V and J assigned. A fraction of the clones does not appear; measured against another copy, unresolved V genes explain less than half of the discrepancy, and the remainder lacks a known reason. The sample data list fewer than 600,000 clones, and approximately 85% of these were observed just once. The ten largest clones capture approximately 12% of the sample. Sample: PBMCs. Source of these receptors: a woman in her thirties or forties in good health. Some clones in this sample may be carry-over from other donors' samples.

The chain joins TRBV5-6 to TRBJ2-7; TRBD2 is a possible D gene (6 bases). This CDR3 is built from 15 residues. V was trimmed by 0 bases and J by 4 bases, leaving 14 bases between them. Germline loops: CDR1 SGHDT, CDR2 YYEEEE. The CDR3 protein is CASSLGPTAGYEQYF. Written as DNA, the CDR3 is TGTGCCAGCAGCTTGGGCCCCACCGCGGGGTACGAGCAGTACTTC.

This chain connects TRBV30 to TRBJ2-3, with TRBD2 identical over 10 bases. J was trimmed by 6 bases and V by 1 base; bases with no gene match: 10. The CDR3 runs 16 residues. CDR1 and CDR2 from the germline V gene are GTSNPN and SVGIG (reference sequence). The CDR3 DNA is TGTGCCTGGAGTGCTGATCTAGCGGGAGATTGGGATACGCAGTATTTT. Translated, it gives CAWSADLAGDWDTQYF.

The CDR3 protein is CASSQTPGTSADNEQFF. CDR3 sequence (DNA): TGCGCCAGCAGCCAGACCCCCGGGACTAGCGCCGACAATGAGCAGTTCTTC. The chain carries TRBV4-3 and TRBJ2-1, with TRBD2 matching 10 bases. Germline lookup yields CDR1 LGHNA and CDR2 YSLEER. The CDR3 contains 17 residues. V lost 3 bases and J lost 5; bases outside the gene matches: 10.

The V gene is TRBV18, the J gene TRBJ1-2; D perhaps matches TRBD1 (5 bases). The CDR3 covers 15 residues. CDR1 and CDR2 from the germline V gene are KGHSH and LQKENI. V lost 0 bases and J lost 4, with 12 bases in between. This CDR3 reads CASSPPSRQSYGYTF. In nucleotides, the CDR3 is TGTGCCAGCTCACCACCGAGTCGACAGAGCTATGGCTACACCTTC.

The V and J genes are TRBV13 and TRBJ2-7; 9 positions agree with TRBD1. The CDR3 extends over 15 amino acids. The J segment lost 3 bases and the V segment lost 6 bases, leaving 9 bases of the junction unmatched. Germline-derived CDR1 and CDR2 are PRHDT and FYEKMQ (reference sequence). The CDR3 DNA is TGTGCCAGCAGATCGTCCGGACAGGGGAGCTACGAGCAGTACTTC. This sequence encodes CASRSSGQGSYEQYF.

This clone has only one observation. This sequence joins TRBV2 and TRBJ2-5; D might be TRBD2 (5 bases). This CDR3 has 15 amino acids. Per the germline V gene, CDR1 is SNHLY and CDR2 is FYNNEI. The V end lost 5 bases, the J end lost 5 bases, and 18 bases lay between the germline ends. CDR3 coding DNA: TGTGCCAGCAGTTCCCTCCTAGCCGGAGTGGAGACCCAGTACTTC. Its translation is CASSSLLAGVETQYF.

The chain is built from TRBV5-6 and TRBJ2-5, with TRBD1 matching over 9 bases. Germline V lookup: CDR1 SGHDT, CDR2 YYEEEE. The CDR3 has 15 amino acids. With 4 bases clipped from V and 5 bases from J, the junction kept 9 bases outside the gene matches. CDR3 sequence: CASSRKGTGWETQYF. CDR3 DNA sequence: TGTGCCAGCAGCCGTAAGGGGACAGGGTGGGAGACCCAGTACTTC.

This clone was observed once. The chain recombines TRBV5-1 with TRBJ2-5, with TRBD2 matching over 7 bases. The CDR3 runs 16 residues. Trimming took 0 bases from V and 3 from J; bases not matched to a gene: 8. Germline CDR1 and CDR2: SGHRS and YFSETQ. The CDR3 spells CASSLEAGVREETQYF. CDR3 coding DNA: TGCGCCAGCAGCTTGGAGGCGGGGGTCAGAGAAGAGACCCAGTACTTC.

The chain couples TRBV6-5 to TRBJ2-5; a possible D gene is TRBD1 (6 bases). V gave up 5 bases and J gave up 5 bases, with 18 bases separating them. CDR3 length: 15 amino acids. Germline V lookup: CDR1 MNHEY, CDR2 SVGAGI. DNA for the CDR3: TGTGCCAGCAGTCAGATACAGGGTAGGGCGGAGACCCAGTACTTC. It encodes CASSQIQGRAETQYF.

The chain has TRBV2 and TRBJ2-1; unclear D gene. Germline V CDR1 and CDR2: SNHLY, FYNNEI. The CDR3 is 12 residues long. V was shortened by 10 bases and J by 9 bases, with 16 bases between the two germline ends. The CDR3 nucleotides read TGTGCCACCTTCACAACCCACGGTGAGCAGTTCTTC. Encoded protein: CATFTTHGEQFF.

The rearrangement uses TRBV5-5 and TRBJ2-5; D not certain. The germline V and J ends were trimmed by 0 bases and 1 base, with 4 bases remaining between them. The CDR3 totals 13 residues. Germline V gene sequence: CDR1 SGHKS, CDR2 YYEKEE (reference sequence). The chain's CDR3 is CASSLDGQETQYF. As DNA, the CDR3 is TGTGCCAGCAGCTTGGACGGCCAAGAGACCCAGTACTTC. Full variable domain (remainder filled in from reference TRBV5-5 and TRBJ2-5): DAGVTQSPTHLIKTRGQQVTLRCSPISGHKSVSWYQQVLGQGPQFIFQYYEKEERGRGNFPDRFSARQFPNYSSELNVNALLLGDSALYLCASSLDGQETQYFGPGTRLLVL.

The CDR3 bases are TGTGCCAGCAGCTTAAGGGCCGCTGGCGGGAGGAACACCGGGGAGCTGTTTTTT. It is translated as CASSLRAAGGRNTGELFF. This sequence joins TRBV7-9 and TRBJ2-2; 7 nucleotides line up with TRBD2. The J segment lost 1 base and the V segment lost 2 bases, leaving 10 bases of the junction unmatched. Germline V lookup: CDR1 SEHNR, CDR2 FQNEAQ (reference sequence). The CDR3 sequence is 18 residues long.

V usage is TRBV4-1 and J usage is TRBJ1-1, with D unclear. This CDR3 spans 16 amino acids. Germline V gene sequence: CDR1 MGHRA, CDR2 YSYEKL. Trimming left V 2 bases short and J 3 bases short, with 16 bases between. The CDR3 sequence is CASSQTLRDEDTEAFF. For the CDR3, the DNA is TGCGCCAGCAGCCAAACTCTTCGAGACGAGGACACTGAAGCTTTCTTT.

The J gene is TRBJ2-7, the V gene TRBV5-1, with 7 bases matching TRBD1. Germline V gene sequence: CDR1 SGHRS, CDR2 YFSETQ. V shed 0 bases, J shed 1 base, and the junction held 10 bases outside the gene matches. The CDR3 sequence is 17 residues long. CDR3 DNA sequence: TGCGCCAGCAGCTTGGGGCTTATCAAGGACAGGTCCTACGAGCAGTACTTC. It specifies CASSLGLIKDRSYEQYF.